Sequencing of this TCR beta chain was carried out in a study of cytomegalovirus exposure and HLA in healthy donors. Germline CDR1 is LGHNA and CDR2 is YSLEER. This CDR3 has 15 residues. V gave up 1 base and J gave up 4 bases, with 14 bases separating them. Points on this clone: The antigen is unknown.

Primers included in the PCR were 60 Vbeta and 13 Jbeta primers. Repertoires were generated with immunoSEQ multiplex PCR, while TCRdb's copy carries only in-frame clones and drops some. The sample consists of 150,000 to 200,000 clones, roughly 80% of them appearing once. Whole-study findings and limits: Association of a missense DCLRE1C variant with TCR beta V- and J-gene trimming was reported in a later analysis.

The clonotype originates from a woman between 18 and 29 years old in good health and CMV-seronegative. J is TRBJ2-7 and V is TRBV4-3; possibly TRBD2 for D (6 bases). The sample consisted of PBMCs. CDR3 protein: CASSQGETSSYEQYF. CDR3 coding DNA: TGCGCCAGCAGCCAAGGGGAGACTAGTTCTTACGAGCAGTACTTC.